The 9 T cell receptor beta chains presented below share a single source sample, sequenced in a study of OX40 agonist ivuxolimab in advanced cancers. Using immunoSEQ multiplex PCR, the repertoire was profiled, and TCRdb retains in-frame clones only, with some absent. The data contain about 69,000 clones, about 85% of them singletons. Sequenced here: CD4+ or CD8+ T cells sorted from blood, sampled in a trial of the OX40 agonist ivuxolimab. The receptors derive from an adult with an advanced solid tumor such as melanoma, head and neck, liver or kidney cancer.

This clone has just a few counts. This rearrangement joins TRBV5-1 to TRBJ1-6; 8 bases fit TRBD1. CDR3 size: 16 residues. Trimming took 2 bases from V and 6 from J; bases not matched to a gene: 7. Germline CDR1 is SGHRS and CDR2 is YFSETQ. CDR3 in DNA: TGCGCCAGCAGCTTTACAGGGGGAGGGGGTAATTCACCCCTCCACTTT. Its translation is CASSFTGGGGNSPLHF.

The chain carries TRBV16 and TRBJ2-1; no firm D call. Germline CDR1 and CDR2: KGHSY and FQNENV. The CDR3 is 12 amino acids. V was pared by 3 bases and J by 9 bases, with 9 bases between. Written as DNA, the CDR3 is TGTGCCAGCAGCCAGATAACAAGTGAGCAGTTCTTC. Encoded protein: CASSQITSEQFF.

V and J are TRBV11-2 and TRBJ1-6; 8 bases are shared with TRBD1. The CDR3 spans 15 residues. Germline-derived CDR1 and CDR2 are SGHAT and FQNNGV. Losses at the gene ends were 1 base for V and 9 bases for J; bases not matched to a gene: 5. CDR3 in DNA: TGTGCCAGCAGCTTAGTCCAGGGGGCCTTTTCACCCCTCCACTTT. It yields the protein CASSLVQGAFSPLHF.

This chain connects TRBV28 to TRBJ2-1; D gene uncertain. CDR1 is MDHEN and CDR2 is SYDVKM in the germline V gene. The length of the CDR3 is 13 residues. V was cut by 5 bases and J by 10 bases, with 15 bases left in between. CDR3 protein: CASSPGDIREQFF. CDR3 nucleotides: TGTGCCAGCAGTCCCGGCGACATTAGGGAGCAGTTCTTC.

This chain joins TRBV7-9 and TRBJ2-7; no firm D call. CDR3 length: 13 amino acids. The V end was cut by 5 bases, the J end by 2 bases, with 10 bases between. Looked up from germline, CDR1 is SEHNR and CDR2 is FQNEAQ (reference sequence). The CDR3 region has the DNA TGTGCCAGCAGCGTGAGACTCCCCTACGAGCAGTACTTC. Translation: CASSVRLPYEQYF.

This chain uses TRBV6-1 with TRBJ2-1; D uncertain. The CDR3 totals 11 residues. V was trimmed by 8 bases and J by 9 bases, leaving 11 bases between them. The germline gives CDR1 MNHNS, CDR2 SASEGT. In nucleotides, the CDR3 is TGTGCCAGCGGACCCCCTCCTGAGCAGTTCTTC. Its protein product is CASGPPPEQFF.

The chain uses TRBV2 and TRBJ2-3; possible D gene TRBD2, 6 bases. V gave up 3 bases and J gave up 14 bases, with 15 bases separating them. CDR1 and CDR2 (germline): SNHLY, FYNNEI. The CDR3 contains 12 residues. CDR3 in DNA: TGTGCCAGCAGTGATATTCGGGGACTTACGTATTTT. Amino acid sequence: CASSDIRGLTYF.

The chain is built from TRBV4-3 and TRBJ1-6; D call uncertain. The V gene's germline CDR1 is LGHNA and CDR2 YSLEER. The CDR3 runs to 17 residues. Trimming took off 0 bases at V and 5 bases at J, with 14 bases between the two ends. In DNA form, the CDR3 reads TGCGCCAGCAGCCAAGAAGTGGTGAGGGTGAATAATTCACCCCTCCACTTT. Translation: CASSQEVVRVNNSPLHF.

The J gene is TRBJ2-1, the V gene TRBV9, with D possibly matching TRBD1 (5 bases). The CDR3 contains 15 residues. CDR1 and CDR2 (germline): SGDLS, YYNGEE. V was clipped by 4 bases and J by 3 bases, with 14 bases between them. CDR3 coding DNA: TGTGCCAGCAGCCCATCAGGGCAGGACTACAATGAGCAGTTCTTC. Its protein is CASSPSGQDYNEQFF.